A single sample gave rise to the 25 T cell receptor beta chains below, sequenced in a study of brain metastases from non-small cell lung cancer. Profiled with immunoSEQ multiplex PCR; TCRdb holds only in-frame clones, not every one. The profile shows fewer than 3,000 clones, 83% of them singletons. Sample: primary lung tumor tissue. Source of these receptors: a donor over 35 with non-small cell lung cancer.

In the case of this clone: Compared with germline, one end of the junction differs, possibly owing to a read error. The chain recombines TRBV7-9 with TRBJ1-5; D call uncertain. Germline-derived CDR1 and CDR2 are SEHNR and FQNEAQ (reference sequence). The CDR3 covers 12 residues. This chain's CDR3 is CASSLDNQPQHF. CDR3 in DNA: TGTGCTAGCAGCTTAGACAACCAGCCCCAGCATTTT. The full variable domain, completed using reference TRBV7-9 and TRBJ1-5, is DTGVSQNPRHKITKRGQNVTFRCDPISEHNRLYWYRQTLGQGPEFLTYFQNEAQLEKSRLLSDRFSAERPKGSFSTLEIQRTEQGDSAMYLCASSLDNQPQHFGDGTRLSIL.

The chain couples TRBV7-9 to TRBJ1-1; D perhaps matches TRBD1 (5 bases). This CDR3 comprises 14 residues. From germline, CDR1 is SEHNR and CDR2 FQNEAQ (reference sequence). Trimming stripped 2 bases from V and 7 bases from J, with 14 bases between. CDR3 amino acids: CASSLIQGGNEAFF. The CDR3 DNA is TGTGCCAGCAGCTTAATCCAGGGTGGTAATGAAGCTTTCTTT.

A word on this clone: The identical CDR3 is also encoded by other nucleotide sequences in the sample. The chain is built from TRBV7-2 and TRBJ1-2; 7 bases map to TRBD1. V shed 0 bases and J 4 bases; nucleotides not matched to a gene: 5. Germline lookup yields CDR1 SGHTA and CDR2 FQGNSA. The CDR3 is 15 residues long. The CDR3 DNA follows: TGTGCCAGCAGCTTAGCCTCGACAGGGTCCTATGGCTACACCTTC. Protein sequence: CASSLASTGSYGYTF.

On this clone itself: One end of the junction fails to match germline, which may point to a read error. The rearrangement uses TRBV6-5 and TRBJ1-3; no reliable D call. Germline loops: CDR1 MNHEY, CDR2 SVGAGI. The CDR3 is made up of 14 amino acids. The chain's CDR3 is CASSYLGSGNIIYF. CDR3 sequence (DNA): TGTGCCAGCAGTTACCTTGGCAGCGGAAACATCATATATTTT.

This rearrangement joins TRBV27 to TRBJ1-2; possible D gene TRBD1, 5 bases. V gave up 2 bases and J gave up 5 bases, with 9 bases separating them. This CDR3 region has 13 residues. CDR1 is MNHEY and CDR2 is SMNVEV in the germline V gene (reference sequence). The CDR3 is CASSLGGPYGYTF. For the CDR3, the DNA is TGTGCCAGCAGTTTAGGGGGTCCATATGGCTACACCTTC.

The chain joins TRBV7-6 to TRBJ1-6, with TRBD1 matching over 8 bases. CDR3 length: 18 amino acids. Germline loops: CDR1 SGHVS, CDR2 FNYEAQ. J was trimmed by 3 bases and V by 4 bases; bases with no gene match: 11. The CDR3 here is CASSSRDRSFNYNSPLHF. CDR3 in DNA: TGTGCCAGCAGCTCCCGGGACAGGAGCTTTAACTATAATTCACCCCTCCACTTT.

This clone was detected only once. The rearrangement links TRBV2 to TRBJ1-4, with a possible D match to TRBD1 (5 bases). The V gene lost 5 bases and the J gene lost 8 bases, with 15 bases spanning the gap. Germline CDR1 reads SNHLY; CDR2 reads FYNNEI. The CDR3 contains 14 residues. This chain's CDR3 is CASSFAQEREKLFF. CDR3 bases: TGTGCCAGCAGTTTCGCACAGGAGAGGGAAAAACTGTTTTTT.

This chain joins TRBV30 and TRBJ1-2, with 7 positions matching TRBD1. There are 15 residues in the CDR3. V lost 7 bases and J lost 3; bases outside the gene matches: 14. Germline V lookup: CDR1 GTSNPN, CDR2 SVGIG (reference sequence). The CDR3 spells CASLPGQYTYYGYTF. Here the CDR3 DNA reads TGTGCCTCCCTACCGGGACAGTATACTTACTATGGCTACACCTTC.

The chain uses TRBV2 and TRBJ2-7; 9 bases are shared with TRBD1. This CDR3 spans 15 amino acids. V lost 4 bases and J lost 9; bases outside the gene matches: 13. The germline V gene has CDR1 SNHLY and CDR2 FYNNEI. The CDR3 bases are TGTGCCAGCAGTGTAACCGGGACAGGGAGTGACGGGCAGTACTTC. It codes for CASSVTGTGSDGQYF.

The V gene is TRBV28, the J gene TRBJ2-4, with a weak D call TRBD2 (5 bases). This CDR3 spans 14 amino acids. V was clipped by 5 bases and J by 7 bases, with 15 bases between them. CDR1 is MDHEN, CDR2 SYDVKM, per germline. The CDR3 is CASSLEVGVNIQYF. Here the CDR3 DNA reads TGTGCCAGCAGTCTGGAGGTGGGAGTTAACATTCAGTACTTC.

Details on this clone: Relative to the germline gene, one junction end is altered; a read error may explain this. V usage is TRBV4-1 and J usage is TRBJ2-7; 7 positions agree with TRBD1. In germline, CDR1 is MGHRA, CDR2 YSYEKL. The CDR3 contains 15 residues. The CDR3 spells CASSQGTGASYEQYF. In DNA form, the CDR3 reads TGCGCCAGCAGCCAAGGGACAGGAGCCTCCTATGAGCAGTACTTC.

Regarding this clone: Other DNA sequences in the same sample also yield this CDR3. This chain links TRBV5-1 with TRBJ1-5; 10 bases are shared with TRBD1. The CDR3 length is 15 residues. V was pared by 4 bases and J by 7 bases, with 8 bases of the junction left unmatched. Germline V lookup: CDR1 SGHRS, CDR2 YFSETQ. The CDR3 nucleotides are TGCGCCAGCAGCGAAGGGACAGGGGTTTTGCAGCCCCAGCATTTT. As protein: CASSEGTGVLQPQHF.

The chain couples TRBV6-2 or TRBV6-3 to TRBJ2-1, with D hard to call. V lost 2 bases and J 7 bases, leaving 12 bases between the germline ends. This CDR3 contains 14 residues. Looked up from germline, CDR1 is MNHEY and CDR2 is SVGEGT. CDR3 residues: CASSYDWRKNEQFF. CDR3 DNA: TGTGCCAGCAGTTACGATTGGCGGAAAAATGAGCAGTTCTTC.

This chain links TRBV27 with TRBJ1-2, with a possible D match to TRBD1 (5 bases). Germline V gives CDR1 MNHEY, CDR2 SMNVEV (reference sequence). Trimming removed 5 bases at V and 8 bases at J, with 15 bases between. The CDR3 extends over 13 amino acids. CDR3: CASSPTRRGGYTF. In nucleotides, the CDR3 is TGTGCCAGCAGTCCGACGCGGCGGGGGGGCTACACCTTC.

The V gene is TRBV19, the J gene TRBJ2-1; D is unclear. V was cut by 2 bases and J by 5 bases, with 7 bases left in between. CDR1 and CDR2 (germline): LNHDA, SQIVND (reference sequence). The CDR3 totals 13 residues. CDR3 amino acids: CASSIRPDNEQFF. Written as DNA, the CDR3 is TGTGCCAGTAGTATACGGCCCGACAATGAGCAGTTCTTC.

The chain couples TRBV6-5 to TRBJ1-3; maybe TRBD1 (5 bases). Deletions cut 8 bases from V and 1 base from J, with 6 bases between. This CDR3 has 12 residues. Germline V gene data show CDR1 as MNHEY and CDR2 as SVGAGI. As DNA, the CDR3 is TGTGCCAGCGGGACGTCTGGAAACACCATATATTTT. Protein: CASGTSGNTIYF.

The CDR3 sequence: CASSQDRRGGQYF. DNA for the CDR3: TGTGCCAGCAGCCAAGATCGGAGGGGAGGGCAGTACTTC. The J gene is TRBJ2-7, the V gene TRBV14; tentatively, D is TRBD2 (6 bases). V was trimmed by 0 bases and J by 9 bases, leaving 12 bases between them. The V gene's germline CDR1 is SGHDN and CDR2 FVKESK. The CDR3 runs 13 residues. Full variable domain (outside the CDR3, taken from reference TRBV14 and TRBJ2-7): EAGVTQFPSHSVIEKGQTVTLRCDPISGHDNLYWYRRVMGKEIKFLLHFVKESKQDESGMPNNRFLAERTGGTYSTLKVQPAELEDSGVYFCASSQDRRGGQYFGPGTRLTVT.

Worth noting for this clone: The junction differs from germline at one of its ends, possibly a read error. V and J are TRBV7-6 and TRBJ1-1, with D possibly matching TRBD1 (5 bases). Germline V gives CDR1 SGHVS, CDR2 FNYEAQ. This CDR3 spans 11 amino acids. This CDR3 is CANSVAGEAFF. The CDR3 DNA follows: TGTGCCAACAGCGTGGCAGGGGAAGCTTTCTTT.

The chain recombines TRBV7-8 with TRBJ2-1; a weak D match, TRBD1 (6 bases). V lost 2 bases and J 7 bases, leaving 12 bases between the germline ends. The germline V gene has CDR1 SGHVS and CDR2 FQNEAQ. This CDR3 is built from 14 residues. This chain's CDR3 is CASSLRAGVNEQFF. The DNA for the CDR3 is TGTGCCAGCAGCTTAAGGGCAGGGGTAAATGAGCAGTTCTTC.

Concerning this clone itself: One junction end disagrees with the germline gene, perhaps due to a read error. The sample has other DNA sequences that encode this CDR3 too. This rearrangement joins TRBV2 to TRBJ2-7; D is ambiguous. The CDR3 is 12 residues long. Germline-derived CDR1 and CDR2 are SNHLY and FYNNEI. CDR3 coding DNA: TGTGCCAGCAGGTCTGCTACCTACGAGCAGTATTTC. This gives the protein CASRSATYEQYF.

The J gene is TRBJ1-4, the V gene TRBV4-1; no firm D call. V lost 1 base, J lost 2 bases, and 8 bases lay in between. The CDR3 consists of 15 residues. Germline CDR1 and CDR2: MGHRA and YSYEKL. The CDR3 loop is CASSQGEYTNEKLFF. The CDR3 bases are TGCGCCAGCAGCCAAGGGGAGTATACTAATGAAAAACTGTTTTTT.

This rearrangement joins TRBV7-2 to TRBJ1-5; 7 bases map to TRBD1. Germline CDR1 SGHTA, CDR2 FQGNSA. The CDR3 length is 14 residues. The V gene end was trimmed by 5 bases and the J gene end by 5 bases; junction bases not matched to a gene: 6. As DNA, the CDR3 is TGTGCCAGCAGCCGTGACAGGGTGGATCAGCCCCAGCATTTT. Protein: CASSRDRVDQPQHF.

The table lists this clone with a count of one. The gene calls are TRBV5-4 and TRBJ1-6, with D unclear. The CDR3 totals 15 residues. CDR1 and CDR2 (germline): SGHNT, YYREEE (reference sequence). Trimming shortened V by 4 bases and J by 7 bases, and 15 bases separated the two germline ends. The CDR3 DNA is TGTGCCAGCAGCCTGTCCGGAGTTTTAAATTCACCCCTCCACTTT. Translating gives CASSLSGVLNSPLHF.

The gene calls are TRBV6-1 and TRBJ2-7, with 7 bases that match TRBD2. This CDR3 region has 15 residues. Germline loops: CDR1 MNHNS, CDR2 SASEGT. The junction had 11 bases not matched to a gene; V was cut back by 3 bases and J by 6 bases. As DNA, the CDR3 is TGTGCCAGCAGTGACCCCGGGGGGACGTCTCTCGAGCAGTACTTC. Amino acid sequence: CASSDPGGTSLEQYF.

The chain combines TRBV9 with TRBJ1-1; unclear D gene. Trimming took off 2 bases at V and 0 bases at J, with 8 bases between the two ends. This CDR3 has 14 amino acids. Germline-derived CDR1 and CDR2 are SGDLS and YYNGEE. The CDR3 reads CASSVTGMNTEAFF. Written as DNA, the CDR3 is TGTGCCAGCAGCGTGACGGGGATGAACACTGAAGCTTTCTTT. Looking up the rest from reference TRBV9 and TRBJ1-1 gives the full variable domain: DSGVTQTPKHLITATGQRVTLRCSPRSGDLSVYWYQQSLDQGLQFLIQYYNGEERAKGNILERFSAQQFPDLHSELNLSSLELGDSALYFCASSVTGMNTEAFFGQGTRLTVV.